Below are 10 T cell receptor beta chains sequenced from a single sample in a study of response to subunit inactivated influenza vaccine. TCRdb reprocessed the RT-PCR reads via MiXCR and lists one record per CDR3 protein. The sample carries 500,000 to 550,000 distinct CDR3 sequences, about 8% recorded once. The sample was PBMCs from blood, taken around 25 months after vaccination. Receptor source: a man between 50 and 75 years old who received an inactivated influenza vaccine.

In this sample, this clonotype turned up many times. One junction end disagrees with the germline gene, perhaps due to a read error. J is TRBJ2-1 and V is TRBV6-1, with 10 nucleotides matching TRBD2. Germline CDR1 reads MNHNS; CDR2 reads SASEGT. CDR3 length: 15 residues. In DNA, the CDR3 is TGTGCCAGCAGGGAAGCTAGCGGGAGCGCCAATGAGCAGTTCTTC. Protein sequence: CASREASGSANEQFF.

CDR3 region: CASSWDRGLGTDTQYF. The CDR3 DNA is TGTGCCAGCAGCTGGGACAGGGGGCTGGGCACAGATACGCAGTATTTT. The chain is built from TRBV2 and TRBJ2-3, with TRBD1 matching 12 bases. The CDR3 is made up of 16 amino acids. Germline assignment: CDR1 SNHLY and CDR2 FYNNEI. Losses at the gene ends were 6 bases for V and 1 base for J; bases not matched to a gene: 5.

This clonotype came up many times. The chain links TRBV5-6 to TRBJ2-2; D assignment may be TRBD1 or TRBD2 (5 bases each). The CDR3 consists of 14 residues. V lost 5 bases, J lost 4 bases, and 12 bases lay in between. Germline V lookup: CDR1 SGHDT, CDR2 YYEEEE. For the CDR3, the DNA is TGTGCCAGCAGTTTGTTGGGACCCACCGGGGAGCTGTTTTTT. This codes for CASSLLGPTGELFF.

The V gene is TRBV20-1, the J gene TRBJ2-7, with TRBD2 matching over 7 bases. The CDR3 length is 14 residues. In germline, CDR1 is DFQATT, CDR2 SNEGSKA (reference sequence). V dropped 3 bases and J dropped 4; count of bases not matched to a gene: 9. CDR3 loop: CSASSGGQKYEQYF. CDR3 nucleotide sequence: TGCAGTGCTAGCTCGGGAGGCCAGAAATACGAGCAGTACTTC.

This clonotype appeared many times. As DNA, the CDR3 is TGTGCCACCAGCAGAGTGCAGGGAGCCTCCTCAGATACGCAGTATTTT. The encoded protein is CATSRVQGASSDTQYF. The chain couples TRBV15 to TRBJ2-3, with D tentatively TRBD1 or TRBD2 (5 bases each). Germline V gene lookup returns CDR1 LNHNV and CDR2 YYDKDF (reference sequence). The CDR3 is 16 amino acids. Trimming cost V 1 base and J 4 bases, with 15 bases left between them.

This clonotype was observed a handful of times. V and J are TRBV20-1 and TRBJ1-1; D is undetermined. The CDR3 sequence is 13 residues long. Germline V gene sequence: CDR1 DFQATT, CDR2 SNEGSKA (reference sequence). The V and J ends lost 0 bases and 4 bases respectively, with 9 bases between them. The CDR3 nucleotides are TGCAGTGCTAGAGAGGGGTGGAGCACTGAAGCTTTCTTT. Protein product: CSAREGWSTEAFF.

This clonotype occurred a few times. This rearrangement joins TRBV5-8 to TRBJ1-2; 7 nucleotides agree with TRBD1. This CDR3 is built from 14 residues. Losses at the gene ends were 2 bases for V and 5 bases for J; bases not matched to a gene: 6. Germline V gene lookup returns CDR1 SGHTS and CDR2 YDEGEE. CDR3 amino acids: CASSFGQAGYGYTF. The DNA of the CDR3 is TGTGCCAGCAGCTTCGGACAGGCAGGTTATGGCTACACCTTC.

The V call is TRBV28, the J call TRBJ2-6, with D possibly TRBD1 on 6 matching bases. Trimming took 5 bases from V and 2 from J, leaving 13 bases between them. Germline V gene data show CDR1 as MDHEN and CDR2 as SYDVKM. The CDR3 length is 16 residues. In nucleotides, the CDR3 is TGTGCCAGCAGTATGGGGGCGCGGACTGGGGCCAACGTCCTGACTTTC. The encoded protein is CASSMGARTGANVLTF.

This chain connects TRBV4-3 to TRBJ2-7, with 7 bases matching TRBD2. Germline loops: CDR1 LGHNA, CDR2 YSLEER. The ends lost 0 bases at V and 3 bases at J; junction bases unmatched: 5. CDR3 length: 15 residues. The CDR3 DNA sequence: TGCGCCAGCAGCCAAGATTGGGAGGGGAGCTACGAGCAGTACTTC. This encodes CASSQDWEGSYEQYF.

The table lists this clonotype with a few counts. CDR3 protein: CAGGTDEETQYF. For the CDR3, the DNA is TGTGCCGGGGGGACAGATGAAGAGACCCAGTACTTC. The rearrangement links TRBV25-1 to TRBJ2-5, with D possibly being TRBD1 (7 bases). From germline, CDR1 is MGHDK and CDR2 SYGVNS. The CDR3 extends over 12 amino acids. V lost 11 bases to trimming and J lost 3 bases, with 13 bases between them. Together with reference TRBV25-1 and TRBJ2-5, the CDR3 gives the full variable domain: EADIYQTPRYLVIGTGKKITLECSQTMGHDKMYWYQQDPGMELHLIHYSYGVNSTEKGDLSSESTVSRIRTEHFPLTLESARPSHTSQYLCAGGTDEETQYFGPGTRLLVL.